Here is one T cell receptor beta chain with its context. The antigen is undetermined. There are 15 residues in the CDR3. V was pared by 3 bases and J by 4 bases, with 13 bases between. From germline, CDR1 is MNHEY and CDR2 SMNVEV (reference sequence). This sample was included in a study of T cell responses to AZD1222 COVID-19 vaccine. Study-wide results and caveats: Reports say nearly half of spike-specific TCRs go after unmutated variant regions. The study found Spike-specific TCR breadth and depth rose after two AZD1222 doses. Spike as a whole was targeted by vaccine-associated CD4 TCRs, dominant at 160-218 and 743-854. There were repertoire samples only from the period after the peak T cell response.

Assay used: immunoSEQ multiplex PCR; TCRdb lists only in-frame clones, some missing. The sample includes about 120,000 clones, more than 75% of them seen just once. The specimen was peripheral blood, collected on day 0 of AZD1222 vaccination. V is TRBV27 and J is TRBJ2-1, with D maybe TRBD2 (6 bases). This receptor was obtained from an adult in good health. The CDR3 coding sequence is TGTGCCAGCAGTTTTTGGCGGGGCGGATACAATGAGCAGTTCTTC. Translation: CASSFWRGGYNEQFF.